A selection of T cell receptor beta chains follows, all from one sample in a study of T cells in Graves' hyperthyroidism and ophthalmopathy. TCRdb reprocessed the multiplex PCR reads with MiXCR, giving one entry per CDR3 protein. Of approximately 250,000 distinct CDR3 sequences in the sample, almost 25% are singletons; the top ten hold about a third. The sequenced material came from blood. Receptor source: a woman aged 40 to 50 with Graves' ophthalmopathy. Both conserved end residues are part of each CDR3. A D gene is named only where the DNA matches it firmly. Size is omitted from some rows. Given values are once, few, many or a class for expanded clones.

abundance: many
v_gene: TRBV6-2/TRBV6-3
len: 12
d_gene: TRBD2
j_gene: TRBJ2-1
CDR3aa: CASSRLAYEQFF
CDR3nt: TGTGCCAGCAGCAGACTAGCATATGAGCAGTTCTTC

abundance: once
v_gene: TRBV6-1
len: 12
d_gene: NA
j_gene: TRBJ2-7
CDR3aa: CASSEVGVEQYF
CDR3nt: TGTGCCAGCAGTGAGGTGGGGGTTGAGCAGTACTTC

abundance: many
v_gene: TRBV18
len: 12
d_gene: NA
j_gene: TRBJ2-5
CDR3aa: CASSPYGETQYF
CDR3nt: TGTGCCAGCTCACCATACGGGGAGACCCAGTACTTC

abundance: once
v_gene: TRBV12-3/TRBV12-4
len: 15
d_gene: TRBD1
j_gene: TRBJ1-5
CDR3aa: CASSHSGRGNQPQHF
CDR3nt: TGTGCCAGCAGTCACTCGGGCAGGGGGAATCAGCCCCAGCATTTT

abundance: many
v_gene: TRBV7-8
len: 15
d_gene: TRBD2
j_gene: TRBJ2-3
CDR3aa: CASSLAQAGPDTQYF
CDR3nt: TGTGCCAGCAGCTTAGCTCAAGCGGGACCAGATACGCAGTATTTT

abundance: many
v_gene: TRBV18
len: 16
d_gene: NA
j_gene: TRBJ2-7
CDR3aa: CASSPRLDRGSYEQYF
CDR3nt: TGTGCCAGCTCACCGAGACTAGATCGGGGCTCCTACGAGCAGTACTTC

abundance: many
v_gene: TRBV2
len: 16
d_gene: NA
j_gene: TRBJ1-5
CDR3aa: CASSEALQGTGQPQHF
CDR3nt: TGTGCCAGCAGTGAAGCGCTTCAGGGGACGGGTCAGCCCCAGCATTTT

abundance: many
v_gene: TRBV12-3/TRBV12-4
len: 16
d_gene: NA
j_gene: TRBJ1-5
CDR3aa: CASSLLWTESNQPQHF
CDR3nt: TGTGCCAGCAGTTTACTTTGGACAGAGAGCAATCAGCCCCAGCATTTT

abundance: NA
v_gene: TRBV10-3
len: 13
d_gene: NA
j_gene: TRBJ1-1
CDR3aa: CAITGTANTEAFF
CDR3nt: TGTGCCATCACCGGGACGGCGAACACTGAAGCTTTCTTT

abundance: many
v_gene: TRBV6-5
len: 14
d_gene: TRBD2
j_gene: TRBJ2-3
CDR3aa: CASAIAGSTDTQYF
CDR3nt: TGTGCCAGCGCCATAGCGGGAAGCACAGATACGCAGTATTTT

abundance: NA
v_gene: TRBV13
len: 15
d_gene: TRBD1
j_gene: TRBJ1-2
CDR3aa: CASTQAGTGVNGYTF
CDR3nt: TGTGCCAGCACACAAGCCGGGACAGGGGTGAATGGCTACACCTTC

abundance: many
v_gene: TRBV20-1
len: 12
d_gene: NA
j_gene: TRBJ1-5
CDR3aa: CSARVHNQPQHF
CDR3nt: TGCAGTGCTAGGGTCCACAATCAGCCCCAGCATTTT

abundance: many
v_gene: TRBV6-2/TRBV6-3
len: 18
d_gene: NA
j_gene: TRBJ2-2
CDR3aa: CASSQRPPGSTNTGELFF
CDR3nt: TGTGCCAGCAGCCAGCGCCCTCCCGGGAGTACGAACACCGGGGAGCTGTTTTTT

abundance: NA
v_gene: TRBV29-1
len: 15
d_gene: TRBD2
j_gene: TRBJ2-7
CDR3aa: CSVEIPAGAIYEQYF
CDR3nt: TGCAGCGTTGAGATCCCAGCGGGAGCCATCTACGAGCAGTACTTC

abundance: many
v_gene: TRBV7-2
len: 14
d_gene: NA
j_gene: TRBJ2-7
CDR3aa: CASSLEQHLYEQYF
CDR3nt: TGTGCCAGCAGCTTAGAACAGCACCTCTACGAGCAGTACTTC

abundance: NA
v_gene: TRBV9
len: 16
d_gene: TRBD2
j_gene: TRBJ2-5
CDR3aa: CASSAMTGTSFETQYF
CDR3nt: TGTGCCAGCAGCGCAATGACCGGGACTAGCTTCGAGACCCAGTACTTC

abundance: many
v_gene: TRBV7-2
len: 14
d_gene: TRBD1
j_gene: TRBJ1-5
CDR3aa: CASSLAGGHQPQHF
CDR3nt: TGTGCCAGCAGCTTAGCAGGGGGCCATCAGCCCCAGCATTTT

abundance: many
v_gene: TRBV28
len: 15
d_gene: NA
j_gene: TRBJ2-3
CDR3aa: CASSLGTLLADTQYF
CDR3nt: TGTGCCAGCAGTTTGGGGACTCTCTTGGCAGATACGCAGTATTTT

abundance: many
v_gene: TRBV6-1
len: 20
d_gene: TRBD2
j_gene: TRBJ2-5
CDR3aa: CASSEAFSRAGSGNQETQYF
CDR3nt: TGTGCCAGCAGTGAAGCATTTAGCAGGGCGGGTAGCGGGAACCAAGAGACCCAGTACTTC

abundance: many
v_gene: TRBV28
len: 13
d_gene: TRBD1
j_gene: TRBJ2-7
CDR3aa: CASRDRDSYEQYF
CDR3nt: TGTGCCAGCAGGGACAGGGACTCCTACGAGCAGTACTTC